This T cell receptor (beta chain) came from a study of radiotherapy plus CTLA-4 blockade in lung cancer (dated by TCRdb to the late 2010s). Looking at the study overall: Objective responses were observed in roughly a sixth of enrolled patients, and disease control was achieved in less than 40%. Paper-wide results and their limitations: After treatment with radiotherapy and ipilimumab, TCR clones that originated in tumors expanded in peripheral blood. The strongest predictors of response were reported to be early dynamic shifts in blood T cell clones along with a rise in serum interferon-beta following radiation.

Library generation was performed with the immunoSEQ multiplex PCR assay. The table was pulled from immuneACCESS by TCRdb, which kept in-frame rearrangements only. Such tables lose some clones; where checked, under half of the loss comes from unresolved V genes, and the rest has no known cause. This sample has about 51,000 clones in its table, and 70% to 80% of those were observed once. The leading ten clones occupy 8.5% to 9% of the sample. The germline V gene provides CDR1 LGHNA and CDR2 YSLEER. V is cut back by 1 base and J by 0 bases, with 5 bases in the junction unmatched. The CDR3 runs 16 residues from the cysteine to the phenylalanine. Only the CDR3 part of the read is kept: 48 bases, read in frame from the first base. In this study, focal radiation therapy paired with CTLA-4 blockade (ipilimumab) was tested in patients who had chemo-refractory metastatic non-small-cell lung cancer. As for this clone: The antigen it binds to is not known. No base qualities exist here, and no much larger clone lies one base off it.

The material sequenced was peripheral blood, taken from a patient treated with radiotherapy plus ipilimumab. This sequence originates from a human donor with non-small cell lung cancer who had a complete response to radiotherapy plus ipilimumab. Recombination joined TRBV4-3 with TRBJ1-1; 7 bases in the middle match TRBD1. The CDR3 sequence is CASSQGQGGMNTEAFF. Read as DNA, the sequence is TGCGCCAGCAGCCAAGGGCAGGGGGGAATGAACACTGAAGCTTTCTTT.